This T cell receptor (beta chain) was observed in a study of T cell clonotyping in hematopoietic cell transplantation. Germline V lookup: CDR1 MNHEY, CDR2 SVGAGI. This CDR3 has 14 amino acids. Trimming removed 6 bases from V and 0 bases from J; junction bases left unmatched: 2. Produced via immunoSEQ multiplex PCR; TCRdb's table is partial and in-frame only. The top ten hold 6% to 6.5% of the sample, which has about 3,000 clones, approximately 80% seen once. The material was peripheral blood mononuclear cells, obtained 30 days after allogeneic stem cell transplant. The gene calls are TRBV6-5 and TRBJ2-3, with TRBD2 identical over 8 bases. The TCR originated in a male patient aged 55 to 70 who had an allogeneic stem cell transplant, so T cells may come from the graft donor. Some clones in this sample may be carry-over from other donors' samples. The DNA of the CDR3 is TGTGCCAGCAGGGCTAGCGGGAGCACAGATACGCAGTATTTT. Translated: CASRASGSTDTQYF.